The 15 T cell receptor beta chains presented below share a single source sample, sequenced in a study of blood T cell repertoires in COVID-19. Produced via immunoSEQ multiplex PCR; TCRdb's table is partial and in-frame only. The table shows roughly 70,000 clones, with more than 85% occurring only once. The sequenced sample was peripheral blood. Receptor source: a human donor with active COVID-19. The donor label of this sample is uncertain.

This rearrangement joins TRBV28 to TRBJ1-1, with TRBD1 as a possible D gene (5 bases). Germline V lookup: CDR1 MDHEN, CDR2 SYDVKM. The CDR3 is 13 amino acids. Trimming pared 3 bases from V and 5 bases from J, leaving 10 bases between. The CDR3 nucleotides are TGTGCCAGCAGTTTCATAGGGGTGACTGAAGCTTTCTTT. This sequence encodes CASSFIGVTEAFF.

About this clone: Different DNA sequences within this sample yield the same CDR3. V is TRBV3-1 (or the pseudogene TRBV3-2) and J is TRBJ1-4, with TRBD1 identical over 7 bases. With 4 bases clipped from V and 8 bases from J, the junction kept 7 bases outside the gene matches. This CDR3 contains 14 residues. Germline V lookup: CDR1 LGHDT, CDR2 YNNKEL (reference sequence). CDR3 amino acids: CASSPRQGDEKLFF. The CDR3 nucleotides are TGTGCCAGCAGCCCCCGACAGGGAGACGAAAAACTGTTTTTT.

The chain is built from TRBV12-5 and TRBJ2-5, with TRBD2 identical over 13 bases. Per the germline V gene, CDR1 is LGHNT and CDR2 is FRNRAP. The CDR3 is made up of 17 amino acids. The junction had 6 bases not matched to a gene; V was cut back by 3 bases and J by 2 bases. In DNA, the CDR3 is TGTGCTAGTGGTTTTACTAGCGGGAGGGTGGGGCAAGAGACCCAGTACTTC. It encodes CASGFTSGRVGQETQYF.

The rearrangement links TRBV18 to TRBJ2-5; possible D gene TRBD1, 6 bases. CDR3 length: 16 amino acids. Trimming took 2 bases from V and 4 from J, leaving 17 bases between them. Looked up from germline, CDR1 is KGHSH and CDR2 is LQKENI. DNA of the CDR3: TGTGCCAGCTCACCAGTCCCGGGACAAGGATCAGAGACCCAGTACTTC. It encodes CASSPVPGQGSETQYF.

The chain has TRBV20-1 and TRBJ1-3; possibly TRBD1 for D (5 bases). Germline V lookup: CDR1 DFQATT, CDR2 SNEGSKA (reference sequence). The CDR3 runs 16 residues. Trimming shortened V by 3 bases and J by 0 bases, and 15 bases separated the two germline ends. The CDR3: CSASSPGLYSGNTIYF. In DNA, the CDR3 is TGCAGTGCTAGTTCCCCAGGGCTTTACTCTGGAAACACCATATATTTT.

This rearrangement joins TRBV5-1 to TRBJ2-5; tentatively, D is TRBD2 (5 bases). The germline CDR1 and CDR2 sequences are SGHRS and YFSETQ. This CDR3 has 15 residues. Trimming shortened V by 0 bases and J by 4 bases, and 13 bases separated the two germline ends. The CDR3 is CASSLAGSYRETQYF. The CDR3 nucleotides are TGCGCCAGCAGCTTGGCGGGGTCCTATCGAGAGACCCAGTACTTC.

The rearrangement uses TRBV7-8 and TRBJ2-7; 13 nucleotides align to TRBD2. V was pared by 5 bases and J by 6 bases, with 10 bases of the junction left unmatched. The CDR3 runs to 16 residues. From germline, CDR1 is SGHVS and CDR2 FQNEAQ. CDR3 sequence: CASSPAGLAGAPEQYF. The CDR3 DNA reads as TGTGCCAGCAGCCCGGCCGGACTAGCGGGAGCCCCCGAGCAGTACTTC.

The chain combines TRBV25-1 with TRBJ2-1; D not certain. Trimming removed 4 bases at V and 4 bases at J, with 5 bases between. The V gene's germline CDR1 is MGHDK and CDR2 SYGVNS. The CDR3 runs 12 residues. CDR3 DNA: TGTGCCAGCAGTGCCCCGTACAATGAGCAGTTCTTC. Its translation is CASSAPYNEQFF.

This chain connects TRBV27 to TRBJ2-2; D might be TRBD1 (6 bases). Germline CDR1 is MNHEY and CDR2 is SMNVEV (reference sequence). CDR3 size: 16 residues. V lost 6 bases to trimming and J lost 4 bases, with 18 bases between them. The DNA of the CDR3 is TGTGCCAGCAGAGCCGGACAGAGGGGACCCACCGGGGAGCTGTTTTTT. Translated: CASRAGQRGPTGELFF.

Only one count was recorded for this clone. The DNA of the CDR3 is TGTGCCACCAGTGCCGGTTCTGGAAACACCATATATTTT. This gives the protein CATSAGSGNTIYF. The rearrangement joins TRBV24-1 to TRBJ1-3; D gene uncertain. Between the trimmed V and J ends, which lost 5 bases and 1 base, there was a span of 5 bases. CDR3 length equals 13 residues. In germline, CDR1 is KGHDR, CDR2 SFDVKD.

CDR3 DNA sequence: TGTGCCACCATGTTGCAGGGGGGCACTGAAGCTTTCTTT. It yields the protein CATMLQGGTEAFF. V gene TRBV5-4 combines with J gene TRBJ1-1; 7 nucleotides align to TRBD1. Germline loops: CDR1 SGHNT, CDR2 YYREEE (reference sequence). V was clipped by 9 bases and J by 4 bases; unmatched bases: 9. There are 13 residues in the CDR3.

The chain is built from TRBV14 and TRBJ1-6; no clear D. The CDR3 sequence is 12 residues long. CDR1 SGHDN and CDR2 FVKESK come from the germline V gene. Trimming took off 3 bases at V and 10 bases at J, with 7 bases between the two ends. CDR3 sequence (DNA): TGTGCCAGCAGCCATGAACGGTCACCCCTCCACTTT. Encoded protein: CASSHERSPLHF. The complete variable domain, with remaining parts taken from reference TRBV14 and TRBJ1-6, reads EAGVTQFPSHSVIEKGQTVTLRCDPISGHDNLYWYRRVMGKEIKFLLHFVKESKQDESGMPNNRFLAERTGGTYSTLKVQPAELEDSGVYFCASSHERSPLHFGNGTRLTVT.

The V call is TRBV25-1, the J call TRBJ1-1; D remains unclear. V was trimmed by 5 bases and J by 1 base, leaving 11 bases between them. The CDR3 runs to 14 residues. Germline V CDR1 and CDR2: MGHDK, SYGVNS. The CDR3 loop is CASSPRQTNTEAFF. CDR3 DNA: TGTGCCAGCAGTCCTAGGCAGACGAACACTGAAGCTTTCTTT.

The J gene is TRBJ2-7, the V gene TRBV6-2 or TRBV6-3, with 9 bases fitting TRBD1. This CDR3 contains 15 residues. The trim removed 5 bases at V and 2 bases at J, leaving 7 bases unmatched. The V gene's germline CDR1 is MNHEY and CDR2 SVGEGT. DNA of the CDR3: TGTGCCAGCAGTCCCGGGACAGGGTATACCTACGAGCAGTACTTC. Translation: CASSPGTGYTYEQYF.

CDR3 bases: TGTGCCACCAGGGTGCAAGGAGGGGACAGCTATAATTCACCCCTCCACTTT. It encodes CATRVQGGDSYNSPLHF. V is TRBV24-1 and J is TRBJ1-6, with TRBD1 identical over 7 bases. The CDR3 runs 17 residues. V trimming: 7 bases; J trimming: 3 bases; junction bases outside the gene matches: 11. Per germline, CDR1 KGHDR and CDR2 SFDVKD.